The clone carrying this T cell receptor (beta chain) was found a few times. As yet, its antigen is unknown. This record belongs to a study of T cell repertoires in cytomegalovirus infection. TCRdb called the reads again in MiXCR, with one record for every CDR3 protein. This table has some 800,000 distinct CDR3 sequences, approximately 32% appearing once. Germline V CDR1 and CDR2: SGHVS, FQNEAQ. The CDR3 is 14 residues long. Between the trimmed V and J ends, which lost 0 bases and 6 bases, there was a span of 11 bases. The material was cultured CD8+ T cells from PBMCs, obtained from culture after CMV antigen stimulation. The sequence came from a human donor in good health (CMV status not recorded). Some clones in this sample may be carry-over from other donors' samples. The rearrangement joins TRBV7-8 to TRBJ1-2, with D unresolved. The CDR3 reads CASSLARGQDGYTF. The CDR3 DNA follows: TGTGCCAGCAGCTTAGCCCGAGGGCAGGATGGCTACACCTTC. The whole variable domain, filled in from reference TRBV7-8 and TRBJ1-2, reads GAGVSQSPRYKVAKRGQDVALRCDPISGHVSLFWYQQALGQGPEFLTYFQNEAQLDKSGLPSDRFFAERPEGSVSTLKIQRTQQEDSAVYLCASSLARGQDGYTFGSGTRLTVV.